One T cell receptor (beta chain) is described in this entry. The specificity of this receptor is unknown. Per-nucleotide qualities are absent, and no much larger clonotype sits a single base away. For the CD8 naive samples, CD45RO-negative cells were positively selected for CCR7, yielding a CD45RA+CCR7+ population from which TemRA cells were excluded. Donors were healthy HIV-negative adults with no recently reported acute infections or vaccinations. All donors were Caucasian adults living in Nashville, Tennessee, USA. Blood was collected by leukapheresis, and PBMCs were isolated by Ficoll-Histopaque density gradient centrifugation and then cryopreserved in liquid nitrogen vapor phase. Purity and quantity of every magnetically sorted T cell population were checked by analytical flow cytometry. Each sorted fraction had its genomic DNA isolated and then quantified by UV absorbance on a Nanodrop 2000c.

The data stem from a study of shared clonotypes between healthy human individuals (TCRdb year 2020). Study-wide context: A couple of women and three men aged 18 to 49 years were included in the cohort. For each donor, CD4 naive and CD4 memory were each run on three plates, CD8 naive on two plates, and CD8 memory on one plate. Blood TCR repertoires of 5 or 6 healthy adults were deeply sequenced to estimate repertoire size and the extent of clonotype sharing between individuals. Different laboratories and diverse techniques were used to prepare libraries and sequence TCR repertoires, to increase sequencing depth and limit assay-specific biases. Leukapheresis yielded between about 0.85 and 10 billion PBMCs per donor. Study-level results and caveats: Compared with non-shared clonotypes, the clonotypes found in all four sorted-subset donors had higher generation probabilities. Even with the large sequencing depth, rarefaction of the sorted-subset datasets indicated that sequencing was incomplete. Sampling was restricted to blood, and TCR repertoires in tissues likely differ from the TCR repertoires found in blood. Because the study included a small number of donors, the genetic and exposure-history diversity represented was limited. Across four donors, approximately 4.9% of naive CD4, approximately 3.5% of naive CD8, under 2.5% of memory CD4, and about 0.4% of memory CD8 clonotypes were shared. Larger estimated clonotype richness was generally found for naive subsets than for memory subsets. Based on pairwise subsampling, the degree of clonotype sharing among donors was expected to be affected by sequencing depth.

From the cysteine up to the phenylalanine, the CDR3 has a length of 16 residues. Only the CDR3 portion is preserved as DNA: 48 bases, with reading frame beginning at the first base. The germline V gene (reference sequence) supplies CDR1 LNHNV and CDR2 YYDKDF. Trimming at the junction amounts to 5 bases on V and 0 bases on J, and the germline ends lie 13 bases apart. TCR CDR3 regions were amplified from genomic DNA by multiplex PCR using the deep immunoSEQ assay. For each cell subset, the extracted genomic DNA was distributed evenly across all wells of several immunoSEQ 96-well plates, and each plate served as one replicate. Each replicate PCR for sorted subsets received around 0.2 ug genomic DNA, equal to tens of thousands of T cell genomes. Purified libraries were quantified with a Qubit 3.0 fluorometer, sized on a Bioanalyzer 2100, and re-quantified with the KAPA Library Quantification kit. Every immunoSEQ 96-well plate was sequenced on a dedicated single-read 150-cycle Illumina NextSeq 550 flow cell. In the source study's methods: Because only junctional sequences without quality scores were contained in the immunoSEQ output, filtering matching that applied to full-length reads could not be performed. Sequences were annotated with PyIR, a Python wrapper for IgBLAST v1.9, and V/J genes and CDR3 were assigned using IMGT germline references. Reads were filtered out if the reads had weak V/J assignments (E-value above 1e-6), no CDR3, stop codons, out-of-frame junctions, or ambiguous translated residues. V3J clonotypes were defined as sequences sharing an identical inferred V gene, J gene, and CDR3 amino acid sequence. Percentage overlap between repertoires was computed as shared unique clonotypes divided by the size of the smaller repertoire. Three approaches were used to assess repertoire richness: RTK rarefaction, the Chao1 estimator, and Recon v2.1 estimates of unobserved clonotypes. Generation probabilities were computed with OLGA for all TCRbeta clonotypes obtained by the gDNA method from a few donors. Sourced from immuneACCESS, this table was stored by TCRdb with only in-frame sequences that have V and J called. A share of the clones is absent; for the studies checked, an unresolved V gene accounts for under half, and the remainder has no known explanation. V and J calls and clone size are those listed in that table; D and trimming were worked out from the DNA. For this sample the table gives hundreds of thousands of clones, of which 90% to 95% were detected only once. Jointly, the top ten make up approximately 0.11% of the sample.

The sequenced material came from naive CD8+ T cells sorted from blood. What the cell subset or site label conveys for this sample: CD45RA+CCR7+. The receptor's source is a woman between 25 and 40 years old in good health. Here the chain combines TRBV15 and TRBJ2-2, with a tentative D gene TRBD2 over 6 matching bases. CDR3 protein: CATSAPGLANTGELFF. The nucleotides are TGTGCCACCAGCGCTCCGGGACTGGCGAACACCGGGGAGCTGTTTTTT.